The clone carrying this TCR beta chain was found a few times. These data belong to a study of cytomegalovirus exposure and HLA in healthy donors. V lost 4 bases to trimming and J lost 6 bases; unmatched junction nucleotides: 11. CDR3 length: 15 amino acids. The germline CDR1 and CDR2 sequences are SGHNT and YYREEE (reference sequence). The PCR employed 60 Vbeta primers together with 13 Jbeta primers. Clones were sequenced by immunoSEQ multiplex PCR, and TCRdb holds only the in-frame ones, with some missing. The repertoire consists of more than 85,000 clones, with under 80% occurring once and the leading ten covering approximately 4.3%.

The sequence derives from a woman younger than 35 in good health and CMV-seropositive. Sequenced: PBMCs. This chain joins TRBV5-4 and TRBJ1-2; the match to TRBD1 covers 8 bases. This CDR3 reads CASSGPTGGGDGYTF. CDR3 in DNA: TGTGCCAGCAGCGGGCCCACAGGGGGAGGCGATGGCTACACCTTC.